The 18 T cell receptor beta chains reported below all come from one sample, sequenced in a study of blood T cell repertoires in COVID-19. Using immunoSEQ multiplex PCR, the repertoire was profiled, and TCRdb retains in-frame clones only, with some absent. The sample contains approximately 220,000 clones, around nine tenths of which appear only once. The sequenced sample consisted of peripheral blood. These receptors were taken from a man aged 35 to 55 with acute or convalescent COVID-19.

In this sample, this clone turned up once. The chain employs TRBV15 and TRBJ2-7; 11 nucleotides agree with TRBD2. The CDR3 consists of 15 residues. V lost 5 bases to trimming and J lost 4 bases; unmatched junction nucleotides: 7. The germline V gene has CDR1 LNHNV and CDR2 YYDKDF (reference sequence). This chain's CDR3 is CATSRFLAGGYEQYF. The CDR3 DNA sequence: TGTGCCACCAGCCGTTTTCTAGCGGGGGGTTACGAGCAGTACTTC. Looking up the rest from reference TRBV15 and TRBJ2-7 gives the full variable domain: DAMVIQNPRYQVTQFGKPVTLSCSQTLNHNVMYWYQQKSSQAPKLLFHYYDKDFNNEADTPDNFQSRRPNTSFCFLDIRSPGLGDTAMYLCATSRFLAGGYEQYFGPGTRLTVT.

The rearrangement joins TRBV6-5 to TRBJ2-1; D remains unclear. The germline gives CDR1 MNHEY, CDR2 SVGAGI. The CDR3 has 14 residues. Between the trimmed V and J ends, which lost 5 bases and 8 bases, there was a span of 16 bases. This CDR3 reads CASSTPWQSDEQFF. CDR3 DNA: TGTGCCAGCAGTACCCCATGGCAAAGTGATGAGCAGTTCTTC.

CDR3 nucleotides: TGTGCCACGCAGGTCGGGAGTCGGACGGATAGCAATCAGCCCCAGCATTTT. As protein: CATQVGSRTDSNQPQHF. The chain employs TRBV24-1 and TRBJ1-5; unclear D gene. V was cut by 10 bases and J by 0 bases, with 21 bases left in between. CDR3 size: 17 residues. Germline V gene lookup returns CDR1 KGHDR and CDR2 SFDVKD.

This clone has only a few counts. The V call is TRBV30, the J call TRBJ1-1; D is unclear. This CDR3 contains 12 residues. CDR1 GTSNPN and CDR2 SVGIG come from the germline V gene (reference sequence). Trimming cost V 3 bases and J 7 bases, with 12 bases left between them. The CDR3 loop reads CAWRWSYGEAFF. In DNA form, the CDR3 reads TGTGCCTGGAGGTGGTCGTACGGTGAAGCTTTCTTT.

The chain carries TRBV6-1 and TRBJ2-6; TRBD1 aligns across 9 bases. V shed 3 bases and J 0 bases; nucleotides not matched to a gene: 6. The CDR3 sequence is 18 residues long. Germline loops: CDR1 MNHNS, CDR2 SASEGT. The CDR3 sequence: CASSELTGGYSGANVLTF. In DNA form, the CDR3 reads TGTGCCAGCAGTGAGTTGACAGGGGGATACTCTGGGGCCAACGTCCTGACTTTC.

CDR3 in amino acids: CASRQAHTSYEQYF. CDR3 DNA: TGTGCCAGTAGACAGGCACATACCTCCTACGAGCAGTACTTC. The genes are TRBV19 and TRBJ2-7; tentatively, D is TRBD1 (5 bases). V dropped 6 bases and J dropped 0 bases, with 12 bases sitting between them. The V gene's germline CDR1 is LNHDA and CDR2 SQIVND (reference sequence). This CDR3 spans 14 amino acids.

V gene TRBV24-1 combines with J gene TRBJ2-1, with TRBD2 identical over 9 bases. Germline values: CDR1 KGHDR, CDR2 SFDVKD. V lost 1 base and J lost 0; bases outside the gene matches: 9. CDR3 length: 19 amino acids. The CDR3 is CATSDFVAGGGSSYNEQFF. The CDR3 coding sequence is TGTGCCACCAGTGATTTTGTTGCGGGAGGGGGGAGCTCCTACAATGAGCAGTTCTTC.

This chain links TRBV10-3 with TRBJ1-4, with D possibly TRBD1 on 5 matching bases. Germline CDR1 and CDR2: ENHRY and SYGVKD. The CDR3 spans 14 residues. Trimming took off 6 bases at V and 0 bases at J, with 8 bases between the two ends. The CDR3 DNA reads as TGTGCCATCAGCGAAGGGGCAACTAATGAAAAACTGTTTTTT. Its translation is CAISEGATNEKLFF.

This clone showed up just a few times. This chain connects TRBV5-1 to TRBJ1-4, with a possible D match to TRBD1 (6 bases). The V end was cut by 4 bases, the J end by 8 bases, with 18 bases between. CDR3 length: 15 amino acids. Germline CDR1 SGHRS, CDR2 YFSETQ. The CDR3: CASSPTWGLAEKLFF. CDR3 sequence (DNA): TGCGCCAGCAGCCCGACGTGGGGGCTGGCCGAAAAACTGTTTTTT.

The rearrangement links TRBV6-5 to TRBJ2-2; D not certain. Germline lookup yields CDR1 MNHEY and CDR2 SVGAGI. The CDR3 consists of 14 residues. The V end was cut by 3 bases, the J end by 3 bases, with 8 bases between. This CDR3 is CASSYSRYTGELFF. The CDR3 DNA is TGTGCCAGCAGTTATTCTAGATACACCGGGGAGCTGTTTTTT.

A few counts support this clone. V usage is TRBV18 and J usage is TRBJ2-2; a weak D match, TRBD2 (5 bases). Looked up from germline, CDR1 is KGHSH and CDR2 is LQKENI. V lost 0 bases to trimming and J lost 0 bases, with 8 bases between them. This CDR3 comprises 16 residues. The CDR3 DNA sequence: TGTGCCAGCTCACCACCTACGGGGACGAACACCGGGGAGCTGTTTTTT. Translating gives CASSPPTGTNTGELFF.

The chain joins TRBV7-9 to TRBJ2-7; TRBD2 is a possible D gene (5 bases). Germline V gene lookup returns CDR1 SEHNR and CDR2 FQNEAQ (reference sequence). Trimming took 3 bases from V and 6 from J, leaving 6 bases between them. The CDR3 has 11 amino acids. The CDR3 loop is CASSFSVEQYF. For the CDR3, the DNA is TGTGCCAGCAGCTTTAGCGTCGAGCAGTACTTC.

The V gene is TRBV30, the J gene TRBJ1-5; 8 nucleotides match TRBD1. Trimming removed 5 bases from V and 6 bases from J; junction bases left unmatched: 12. This CDR3 spans 15 amino acids. Germline CDR1 and CDR2: GTSNPN and SVGIG (reference sequence). The CDR3 sequence: CAWSTGAGGGQPQHF. For the CDR3, the DNA is TGTGCCTGGTCAACCGGCGCAGGGGGCGGTCAGCCCCAGCATTTT. Full variable domain (rest looked up from reference TRBV30 and TRBJ1-5): SQTIHQWPATLVQPVGSPLSLECTVEGTSNPNLYWYRQAAGRGLQLLFYSVGIGQISSEVPQNLSASRPQDRQFILSSKKLLLSDSGFYLCAWSTGAGGGQPQHFGDGTRLSIL.

The chain has TRBV7-2 and TRBJ2-3, with D possibly matching TRBD1 (6 bases). Germline V lookup: CDR1 SGHTA, CDR2 FQGNSA. V was clipped by 0 bases and J by 3 bases, with 10 bases between them. CDR3 size: 15 residues. This chain's CDR3 is CASSLALTGTDTQYF. The CDR3 nucleotides read TGTGCCAGCAGCTTAGCGCTTACAGGGACAGATACGCAGTATTTT.

J is TRBJ2-7 and V is TRBV7-6; 8 bases match TRBD2. This CDR3 is 15 amino acids long. Germline lookup yields CDR1 SGHVS and CDR2 FNYEAQ. V lost 2 bases to trimming and J lost 2 bases; unmatched junction nucleotides: 5. The CDR3 reads CASSLSGGAPYEQYF. CDR3 in DNA: TGTGCCAGCAGCTTAAGCGGGGGTGCTCCCTACGAGCAGTACTTC. The entire variable domain, with the rest obtained from reference TRBV7-6 and TRBJ2-7, is as follows: GAGVSQSPRYKVTKRGQDVALRCDPISGHVSLYWYRQALGQGPEFLTYFNYEAQQDKSGLPNDRFSAERPEGSISTLTIQRTEQRDSAMYRCASSLSGGAPYEQYFGPGTRLTVT.

The chain has TRBV6-5 and TRBJ1-2; weak D call: TRBD1 (5 bases). The V end lost 5 bases, the J end lost 6 bases, and 16 bases lay between the germline ends. The CDR3 loop spans 14 amino acids. The germline V gene has CDR1 MNHEY and CDR2 SVGAGI. DNA for the CDR3: TGTGCCAGCAGTAGCAGGCCAGGAGGGGATGGCTACACCTTC. Its translation is CASSSRPGGDGYTF.

The chain employs TRBV19 and TRBJ2-3; D possibly corresponds to TRBD1 (6 bases). This CDR3 contains 16 residues. The ends were cut back, 5 bases at V and 3 bases at J, with 18 bases in the middle. From germline, CDR1 is LNHDA and CDR2 SQIVND (reference sequence). The CDR3 DNA reads TGTGCCAGTAGTGTACTCAGGGGTCCTGTAACAGATACGCAGTATTTT. This translates into CASSVLRGPVTDTQYF.

The chain joins TRBV10-2 to TRBJ2-7, with 7 nucleotides matching TRBD2. There are 14 residues in the CDR3. Losses at the gene ends were 2 bases for V and 3 bases for J; bases not matched to a gene: 4. Germline values: CDR1 WSHSY, CDR2 SAAADI. The CDR3 region is CASSEVGRNYEQYF. CDR3 coding DNA: TGCGCCAGCAGTGAGGTCGGGAGGAACTACGAGCAGTACTTC.